This TCR beta chain was obtained from a study of blood T cell repertoires in COVID-19. Profiled with immunoSEQ multiplex PCR; TCRdb holds only in-frame clones, not every one. The sample holds roughly 40,000 clones, around 82% seen once. CDR3 size: 22 residues. Sample: peripheral blood. The chain combines TRBV12-2 with TRBJ2-3; the table's D call, TRBD2, was not checked against the DNA. TRBV12-2 is a pseudogene segment. The receptor comes from an elderly woman with acute or convalescent COVID-19. CDR3 amino acids: CASRFVVGIMCLMCGSTDTQYF. For the CDR3, the DNA is TGTGCAAGTCGCTTTGTGGTGGGTATTATGTGTCTGATGTGCGGGAGCACAGATACGCAGTATTTT.